A single sample gave rise to the 18 T cell receptor beta chains below, sequenced in a study of shared clonotypes between healthy human individuals. Clones were read by immunoSEQ multiplex PCR, and TCRdb kept only the in-frame ones, dropping some. The sample carries 2 million to 3 million clones, over 85% recorded once. The sequenced sample consisted of naive CD4+ T cells from PBMCs. Subset reported: CD45RA+ positively selected. The source of these receptors is a man aged 18-30 years in good health. Some clones in this sample may be carry-over from other donors' samples.

About this clone: Other DNA sequences in this sample translate to the same CDR3. CDR3 amino acids: CASSLGTSGRAGNEQFF. The CDR3 region has the DNA TGTGCCAGCAGCCTAGGGACTAGCGGGAGGGCCGGGAATGAGCAGTTCTTC. This chain joins TRBV7-3 and TRBJ2-1; 16 nucleotides match TRBD2. Germline trimming cut 5 bases from V and 7 bases from J; bases unmatched to any gene: 8. This CDR3 spans 17 amino acids. Germline loops: CDR1 SGHTA, CDR2 FQGTGA.

The chain carries TRBV6-5 and TRBJ2-7; TRBD1 aligns across 8 bases. Unmatched junction bases numbered 5, after V lost 2 bases and J lost 5 bases. In germline, CDR1 is MNHEY, CDR2 SVGAGI. CDR3 length: 14 amino acids. CDR3 sequence: CASSYQGALDEQYF. Here the CDR3 DNA reads TGTGCCAGCAGTTACCAGGGGGCTCTGGACGAGCAGTACTTC.

The chain recombines TRBV6-4 with TRBJ2-7; D unresolved. The germline V gene encodes CDR1 MRHNA and CDR2 SNTAGT. V lost 8 bases to trimming and J lost 3 bases, with 17 bases between them. The CDR3 is made up of 14 amino acids. This chain's CDR3 is CASLYWVTRYEQYF. The CDR3 coding sequence is TGTGCCAGCCTTTACTGGGTGACCCGCTACGAGCAGTACTTC.

The CDR3 loop is CASSQVIVPNEQFF. In DNA, the CDR3 is TGCGCCAGCAGCCAAGTAATAGTCCCCAATGAGCAGTTCTTC. This chain joins TRBV4-1 and TRBJ2-1, with no clear D. Trimming stripped 1 base from V and 6 bases from J, with 10 bases between. Germline CDR1 and CDR2: MGHRA and YSYEKL. The CDR3 totals 14 residues.

This clone was observed once. The chain is built from TRBV25-1 and TRBJ2-5, with D possibly being TRBD1 (6 bases). V lost 8 bases and J lost 5, with 12 bases in between. CDR1 is MGHDK and CDR2 is SYGVNS in the germline V gene. The CDR3 spans 12 residues. The CDR3 nucleotides are TGTGCCAGCCGCACAGGGCGGGAGACCCAGTACTTC. Its protein product is CASRTGRETQYF. The full variable domain, completed using reference TRBV25-1 and TRBJ2-5, is EADIYQTPRYLVIGTGKKITLECSQTMGHDKMYWYQQDPGMELHLIHYSYGVNSTEKGDLSSESTVSRIRTEHFPLTLESARPSHTSQYLCASRTGRETQYFGPGTRLLVL.

The chain is built from TRBV5-4 and TRBJ1-1, with a possible D match to TRBD1 (6 bases). This CDR3 has 14 residues. CDR1 is SGHNT and CDR2 is YYREEE in the germline V gene (reference sequence). V was cut by 5 bases and J by 7 bases, with 18 bases left in between. The CDR3: CASSFNRDTLEAFF. DNA for the CDR3: TGTGCCAGCAGTTTTAACCGGGACACACTTGAAGCTTTCTTT.

The chain is built from TRBV7-3 and TRBJ2-5, with 8 bases lining up with TRBD2. With V trimmed by 0 bases and J by 2 bases, 11 bases remained unmatched. This CDR3 spans 18 amino acids. The germline gives CDR1 SGHTA, CDR2 FQGTGA. CDR3 sequence reads: CASSLTAGRAGGQETQYF. The CDR3 nucleotides are TGTGCCAGCAGCTTAACGGCCGGGAGGGCCGGAGGACAAGAGACCCAGTACTTC.

This clone occurred a few times. The sample carries other DNA sequences with the same CDR3. The DNA of the CDR3 is TGTGCCAGCAGCGTGGGATCTAACACTGAAGCTTTCTTT. Translating it yields CASSVGSNTEAFF. The V gene is TRBV9, the J gene TRBJ1-1; D is uncertain. This CDR3 is built from 13 residues. V was shortened by 2 bases and J by 2 bases, with 7 bases between the two germline ends. Germline CDR1 reads SGDLS; CDR2 reads YYNGEE. Drawing the rest from reference TRBV9 and TRBJ1-1, the complete variable domain is DSGVTQTPKHLITATGQRVTLRCSPRSGDLSVYWYQQSLDQGLQFLIQYYNGEERAKGNILERFSAQQFPDLHSELNLSSLELGDSALYFCASSVGSNTEAFFGQGTRLTVV.

The V call is TRBV28, the J call TRBJ2-7; 12 nucleotides align to TRBD2. The CDR3 is 16 residues long. Germline V gene sequence: CDR1 MDHEN, CDR2 SYDVKM. V shed 5 bases and J 2 bases; nucleotides not matched to a gene: 7. DNA for the CDR3: TGTGCCAGCAGTATCCACCCTAGCGGGAGGGCCTACGAGCAGTACTTC. Protein: CASSIHPSGRAYEQYF. The full variable domain, with the rest looked up from reference TRBV28 and TRBJ2-7, is DVKVTQSSRYLVKRTGEKVFLECVQDMDHENMFWYRQDPGLGLRLIYFSYDVKMKEKGDIPEGYSVSREKKERFSLILESASTNQTSMYLCASSIHPSGRAYEQYFGPGTRLTVT.

This chain links TRBV25-1 with TRBJ1-5, with D perhaps matching TRBD1 (6 bases). Germline-derived CDR1 and CDR2 are MGHDK and SYGVNS. Trimming left V 6 bases short and J 5 bases short, with 17 bases between. The CDR3 length is 15 residues. The CDR3 DNA is TGTGCCAGCAGCCCCCTAGGGGGGAGGGATCAGCCCCAGCATTTT. Its translation: CASSPLGGRDQPQHF. Together with reference TRBV25-1 and TRBJ1-5, the CDR3 gives the full variable domain: EADIYQTPRYLVIGTGKKITLECSQTMGHDKMYWYQQDPGMELHLIHYSYGVNSTEKGDLSSESTVSRIRTEHFPLTLESARPSHTSQYLCASSPLGGRDQPQHFGDGTRLSIL.

Concerning this clone itself: The identical CDR3 is also encoded by other nucleotide sequences in the sample. CDR3 residues: CASSVGSSYEQYF. The CDR3 nucleotides are TGTGCCAGCAGCGTAGGGTCATCCTACGAGCAGTACTTC. This chain uses TRBV9 with TRBJ2-7; no definite D call. The CDR3 runs to 13 residues. The germline gives CDR1 SGDLS, CDR2 YYNGEE. V lost 0 bases and J lost 1, with 5 bases in between.

V usage is TRBV28 and J usage is TRBJ2-4; 12 bases fit TRBD2. From germline, CDR1 is MDHEN and CDR2 SYDVKM. J gave up 3 bases and V 6 bases, and 3 bases lay outside the gene matches. The CDR3 contains 15 residues. The CDR3 region is CASSPSGRGKNIQYF. Written as DNA, the CDR3 is TGTGCCAGCAGCCCTAGCGGGAGGGGCAAAAACATTCAGTACTTC.

The chain joins TRBV6-5 to TRBJ1-1; 7 positions match TRBD1. The CDR3 runs 15 residues. The germline CDR1 and CDR2 sequences are MNHEY and SVGAGI. With 5 bases clipped from V and 3 bases from J, the junction kept 9 bases outside the gene matches. CDR3 amino acids: CASSRTGAGDTEAFF. The CDR3 DNA follows: TGTGCCAGCAGTAGAACAGGGGCGGGGGACACTGAAGCTTTCTTT.

The chain employs TRBV14 and TRBJ2-7, with TRBD2 matching 7 bases. The CDR3 loop spans 15 amino acids. Germline V gene sequence: CDR1 SGHDN, CDR2 FVKESK. Germline trimming cut 3 bases from V and 5 bases from J; bases unmatched to any gene: 10. CDR3 in amino acids: CASSHLKTSQDEQYF. DNA for the CDR3: TGTGCCAGCAGCCACCTTAAGACTAGCCAAGACGAGCAGTACTTC.

The chain joins TRBV6-6 to TRBJ2-7; 9 nucleotides match TRBD2. Germline loops: CDR1 MNHNY, CDR2 SVGAGI (reference sequence). The CDR3 sequence is 15 residues long. V shed 2 bases and J 2 bases; nucleotides not matched to a gene: 4. DNA for the CDR3: TGTGCCAGCAGTTACGACGCGGGAGGGCCCTACGAGCAGTACTTC. Translation: CASSYDAGGPYEQYF.

Notes on this clone: The same CDR3 also results from other DNA sequences found in this sample. This chain connects TRBV28 to TRBJ2-1, with TRBD2 as a possible D gene (5 bases). Per germline, CDR1 MDHEN and CDR2 SYDVKM. CDR3 length: 12 amino acids. V was trimmed by 2 bases and J by 10 bases, leaving 9 bases between them. This CDR3 is CASSLSGREQFF. CDR3 DNA: TGTGCCAGCAGTTTAAGCGGTCGGGAGCAGTTCTTC.

V is TRBV4-1 and J is TRBJ2-1, with D perhaps matching TRBD1 (5 bases). Germline CDR1 reads MGHRA; CDR2 reads YSYEKL. This CDR3 spans 14 amino acids. V was shortened by 1 base and J by 2 bases, with 6 bases between the two germline ends. The CDR3 DNA sequence: TGCGCCAGCAGCCAAGTACAGGCCTACAATGAGCAGTTCTTC. Translation: CASSQVQAYNEQFF.

V is TRBV28 and J is TRBJ1-3; D is unresolved. V lost 3 bases, J lost 0 bases, and 6 bases lay in between. The length of the CDR3 is 14 residues. Germline CDR1 MDHEN, CDR2 SYDVKM. Here the CDR3 DNA reads TGTGCCAGCAGTTTCTCATCCTCTGGAAACACCATATATTTT. Its protein product is CASSFSSSGNTIYF.